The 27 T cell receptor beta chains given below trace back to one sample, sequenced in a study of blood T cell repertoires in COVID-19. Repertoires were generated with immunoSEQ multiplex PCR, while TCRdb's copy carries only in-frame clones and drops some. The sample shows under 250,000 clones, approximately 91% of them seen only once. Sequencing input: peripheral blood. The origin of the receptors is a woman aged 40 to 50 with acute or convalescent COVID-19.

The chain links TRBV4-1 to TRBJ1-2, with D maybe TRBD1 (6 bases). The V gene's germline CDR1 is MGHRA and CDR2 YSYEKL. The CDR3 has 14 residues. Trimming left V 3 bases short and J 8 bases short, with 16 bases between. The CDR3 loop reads CASSHLGQRGGYTF. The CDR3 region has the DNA TGCGCCAGCAGCCACCTCGGACAGCGCGGGGGCTACACCTTC.

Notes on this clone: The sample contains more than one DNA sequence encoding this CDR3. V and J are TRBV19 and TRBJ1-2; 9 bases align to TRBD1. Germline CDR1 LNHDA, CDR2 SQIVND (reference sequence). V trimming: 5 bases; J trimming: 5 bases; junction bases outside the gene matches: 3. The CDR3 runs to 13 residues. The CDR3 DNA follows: TGTGCCAGTAGTGTCGACAGGGGGTATGGCTACACCTTC. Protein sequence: CASSVDRGYGYTF.

CDR3 protein: CASRETGDEAFF. CDR3 nucleotides: TGTGCCAGCAGGGAGACAGGGGATGAAGCTTTCTTT. The chain carries TRBV6-5 and TRBJ1-1; 8 bases are a match to TRBD1. The CDR3 consists of 12 residues. V trimming: 6 bases; J trimming: 7 bases; junction bases outside the gene matches: 4. Germline V gene lookup returns CDR1 MNHEY and CDR2 SVGAGI.

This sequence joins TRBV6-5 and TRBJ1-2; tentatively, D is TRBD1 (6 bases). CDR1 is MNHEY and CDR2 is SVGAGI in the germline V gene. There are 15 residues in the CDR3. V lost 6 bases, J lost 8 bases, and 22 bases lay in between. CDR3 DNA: TGTGCCAGCAGCTCCGCTCGGGGGGCCGTAGGGGGCTACACCTTC. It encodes CASSSARGAVGGYTF.

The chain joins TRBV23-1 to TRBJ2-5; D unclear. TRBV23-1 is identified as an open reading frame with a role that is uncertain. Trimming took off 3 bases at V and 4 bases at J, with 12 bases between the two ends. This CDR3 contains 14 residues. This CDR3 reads CASSQAQVGETQYF. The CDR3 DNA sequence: TGCGCCAGCAGTCAGGCCCAGGTAGGAGAGACCCAGTACTTC.

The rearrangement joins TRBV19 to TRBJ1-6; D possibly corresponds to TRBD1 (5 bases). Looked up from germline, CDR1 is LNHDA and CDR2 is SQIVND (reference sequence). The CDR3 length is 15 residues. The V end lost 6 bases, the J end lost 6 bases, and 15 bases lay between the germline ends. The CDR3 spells CASRTRDGANSPLHF. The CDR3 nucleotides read TGTGCCAGTAGGACGCGGGACGGGGCTAATTCACCCCTCCACTTT.

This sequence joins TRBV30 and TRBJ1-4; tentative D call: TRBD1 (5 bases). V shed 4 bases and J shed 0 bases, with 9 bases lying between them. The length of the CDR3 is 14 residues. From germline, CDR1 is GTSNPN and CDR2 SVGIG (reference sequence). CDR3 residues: CAWMGLATNEKLFF. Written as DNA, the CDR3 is TGTGCCTGGATGGGGCTGGCAACTAATGAAAAACTGTTTTTT.

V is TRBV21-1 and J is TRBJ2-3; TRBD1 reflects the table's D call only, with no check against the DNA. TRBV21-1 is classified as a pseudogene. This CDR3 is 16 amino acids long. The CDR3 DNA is TGTGCCAGCAGCATCGCCGGGACAAGAGGGGTGGGTACGCAGTATTTT. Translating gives CASSIAGTRGVGTQYF.

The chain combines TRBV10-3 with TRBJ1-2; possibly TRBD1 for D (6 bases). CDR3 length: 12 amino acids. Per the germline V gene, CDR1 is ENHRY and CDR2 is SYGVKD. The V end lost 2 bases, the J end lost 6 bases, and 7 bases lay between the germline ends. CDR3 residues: CAISEQGNGYTF. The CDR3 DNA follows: TGTGCCATCAGTGAGCAGGGGAATGGCTACACCTTC.

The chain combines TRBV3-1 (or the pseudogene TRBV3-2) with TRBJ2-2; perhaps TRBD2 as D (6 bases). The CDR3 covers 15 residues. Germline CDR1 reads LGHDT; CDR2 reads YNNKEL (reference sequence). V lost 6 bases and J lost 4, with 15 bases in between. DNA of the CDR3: TGTGCCAGCAGGGGGAGGACGGGGGTCACCGGGGAGCTGTTTTTT. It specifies CASRGRTGVTGELFF.

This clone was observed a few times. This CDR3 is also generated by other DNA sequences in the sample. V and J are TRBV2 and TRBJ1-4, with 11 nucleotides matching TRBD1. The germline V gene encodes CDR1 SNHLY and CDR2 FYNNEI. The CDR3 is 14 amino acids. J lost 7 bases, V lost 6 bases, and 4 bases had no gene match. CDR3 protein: CASRAGTGGEKLFF. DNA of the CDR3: TGTGCCAGCAGAGCCGGGACAGGGGGTGAAAAACTGTTTTTT.

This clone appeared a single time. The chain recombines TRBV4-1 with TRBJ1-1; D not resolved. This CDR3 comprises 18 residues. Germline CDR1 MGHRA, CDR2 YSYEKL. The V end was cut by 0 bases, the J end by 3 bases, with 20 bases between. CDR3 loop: CASSQDVVEGSLYTEAFF. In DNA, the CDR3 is TGCGCCAGCAGCCAAGACGTCGTGGAGGGTAGCTTGTACACTGAAGCTTTCTTT.

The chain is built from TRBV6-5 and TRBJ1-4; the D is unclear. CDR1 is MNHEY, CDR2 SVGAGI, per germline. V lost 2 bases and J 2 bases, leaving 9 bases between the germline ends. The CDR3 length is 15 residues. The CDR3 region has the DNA TGTGCCAGCAGTTACAGGAGGCCGACTAATGAAAAACTGTTTTTT. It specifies CASSYRRPTNEKLFF.

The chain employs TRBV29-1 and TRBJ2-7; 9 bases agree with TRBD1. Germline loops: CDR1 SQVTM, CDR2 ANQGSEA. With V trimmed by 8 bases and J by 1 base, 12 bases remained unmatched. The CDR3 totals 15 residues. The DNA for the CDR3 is TGCAGCCGGGACAGGGATTGGAAAGGATCCTACGAGCAGTACGTC. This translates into CSRDRDWKGSYEQYV.

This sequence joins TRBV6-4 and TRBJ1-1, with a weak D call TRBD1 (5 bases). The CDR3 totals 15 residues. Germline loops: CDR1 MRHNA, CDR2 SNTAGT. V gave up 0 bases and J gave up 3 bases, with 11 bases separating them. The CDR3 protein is CASSDSTRGDTEAFF. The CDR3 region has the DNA TGTGCCAGCAGTGACTCGACGCGGGGGGACACTGAAGCTTTCTTT.

CDR3 sequence reads: CASSQAQVFTF. In DNA form, the CDR3 reads TGTGCCAGCAGCCAAGCACAAGTGTTTACCTTC. The chain combines TRBV14 with TRBJ1-2; no reliable D call. CDR3 size: 11 residues. The V gene lost 1 base and the J gene lost 14 bases, with 11 bases spanning the gap. CDR1 is SGHDN, CDR2 FVKESK, per germline.

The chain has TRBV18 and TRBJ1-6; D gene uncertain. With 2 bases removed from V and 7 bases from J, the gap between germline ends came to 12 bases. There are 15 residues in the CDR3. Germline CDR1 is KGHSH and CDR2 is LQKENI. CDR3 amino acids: CASSPVITFNSPLHF. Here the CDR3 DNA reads TGTGCCAGCTCACCAGTTATAACTTTCAATTCACCCCTCCACTTT.

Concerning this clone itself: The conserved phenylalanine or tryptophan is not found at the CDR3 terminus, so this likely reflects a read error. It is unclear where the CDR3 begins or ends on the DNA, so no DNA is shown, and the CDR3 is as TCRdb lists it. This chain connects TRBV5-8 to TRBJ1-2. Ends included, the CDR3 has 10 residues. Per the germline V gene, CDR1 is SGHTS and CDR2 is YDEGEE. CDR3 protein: CASSKTGETH.

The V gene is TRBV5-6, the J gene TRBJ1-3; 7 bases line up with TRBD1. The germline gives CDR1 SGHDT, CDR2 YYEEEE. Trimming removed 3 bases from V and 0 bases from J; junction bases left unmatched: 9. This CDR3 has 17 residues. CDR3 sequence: CASSSPHRDSSGNTIYF. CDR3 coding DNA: TGTGCCAGCAGCTCACCCCACCGGGACAGCTCTGGAAACACCATATATTTT. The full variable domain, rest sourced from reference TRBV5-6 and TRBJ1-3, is DAGVTQSPTHLIKTRGQQVTLRCSPKSGHDTVSWYQQALGQGPQFIFQYYEEEERQRGNFPDRFSGHQFPNYSSELNVNALLLGDSALYLCASSSPHRDSSGNTIYFGEGSWLTVV.

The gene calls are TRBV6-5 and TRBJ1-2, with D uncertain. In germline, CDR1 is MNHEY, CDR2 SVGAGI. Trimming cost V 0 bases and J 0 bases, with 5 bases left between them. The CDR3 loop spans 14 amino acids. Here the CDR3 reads CASSYSEANYGYTF. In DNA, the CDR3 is TGTGCCAGCAGTTACTCCGAGGCTAACTATGGCTACACCTTC.

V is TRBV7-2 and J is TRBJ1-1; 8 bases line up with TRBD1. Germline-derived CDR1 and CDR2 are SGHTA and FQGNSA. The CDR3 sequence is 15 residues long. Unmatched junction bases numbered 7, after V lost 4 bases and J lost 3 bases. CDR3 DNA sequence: TGTGCCAGCAGCTCATCCTGGACAGGGTACACTGAAGCTTTCTTT. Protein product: CASSSSWTGYTEAFF.

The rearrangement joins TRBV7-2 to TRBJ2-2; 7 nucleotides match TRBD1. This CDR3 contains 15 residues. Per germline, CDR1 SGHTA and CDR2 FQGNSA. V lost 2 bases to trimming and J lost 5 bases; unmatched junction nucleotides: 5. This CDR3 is CASSLRGGRTGELFF. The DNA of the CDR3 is TGTGCCAGCAGCTTAAGAGGGGGCCGAACCGGGGAGCTGTTTTTT.

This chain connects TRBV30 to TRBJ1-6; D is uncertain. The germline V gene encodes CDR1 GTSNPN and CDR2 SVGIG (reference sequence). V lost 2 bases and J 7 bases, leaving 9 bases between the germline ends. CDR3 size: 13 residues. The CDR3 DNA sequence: TGTGCCTGGAGTTCGGGGAAAAATTCACCCCTCCACTTT. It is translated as CAWSSGKNSPLHF.

DNA of the CDR3: TGCGCCAGCAGCCAAGCAGGGGTGCGCGGCTACACCTTC. Protein sequence: CASSQAGVRGYTF. The V and J genes are TRBV4-1 and TRBJ1-2, with a weak D call TRBD1 (6 bases). Germline V CDR1 and CDR2: MGHRA, YSYEKL. The V end lost 1 base, the J end lost 8 bases, and 11 bases lay between the germline ends. The CDR3 has 13 residues.

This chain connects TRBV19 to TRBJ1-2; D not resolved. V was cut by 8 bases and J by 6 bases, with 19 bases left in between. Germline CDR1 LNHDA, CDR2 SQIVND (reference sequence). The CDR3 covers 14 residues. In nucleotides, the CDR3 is TGTGCCAGTTTAGATACCGGGGAGGGAAATGGCTACACCTTC. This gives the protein CASLDTGEGNGYTF.

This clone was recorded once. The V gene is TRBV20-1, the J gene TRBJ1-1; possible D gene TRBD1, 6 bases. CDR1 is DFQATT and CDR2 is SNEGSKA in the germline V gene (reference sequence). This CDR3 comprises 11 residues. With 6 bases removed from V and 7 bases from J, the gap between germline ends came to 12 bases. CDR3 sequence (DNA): TGCAGTGCGCATATGACAGGTGAAGCTTTCTTT. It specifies CSAHMTGEAFF.

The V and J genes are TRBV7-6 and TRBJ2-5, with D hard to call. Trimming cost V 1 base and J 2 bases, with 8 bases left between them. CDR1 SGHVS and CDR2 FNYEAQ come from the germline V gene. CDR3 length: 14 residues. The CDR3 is CASSLEGGQETQYF. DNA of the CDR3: TGTGCCAGCAGCTTAGAAGGCGGACAAGAGACCCAGTACTTC. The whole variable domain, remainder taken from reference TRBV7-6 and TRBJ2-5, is GAGVSQSPRYKVTKRGQDVALRCDPISGHVSLYWYRQALGQGPEFLTYFNYEAQQDKSGLPNDRFSAERPEGSISTLTIQRTEQRDSAMYRCASSLEGGQETQYFGPGTRLLVL.